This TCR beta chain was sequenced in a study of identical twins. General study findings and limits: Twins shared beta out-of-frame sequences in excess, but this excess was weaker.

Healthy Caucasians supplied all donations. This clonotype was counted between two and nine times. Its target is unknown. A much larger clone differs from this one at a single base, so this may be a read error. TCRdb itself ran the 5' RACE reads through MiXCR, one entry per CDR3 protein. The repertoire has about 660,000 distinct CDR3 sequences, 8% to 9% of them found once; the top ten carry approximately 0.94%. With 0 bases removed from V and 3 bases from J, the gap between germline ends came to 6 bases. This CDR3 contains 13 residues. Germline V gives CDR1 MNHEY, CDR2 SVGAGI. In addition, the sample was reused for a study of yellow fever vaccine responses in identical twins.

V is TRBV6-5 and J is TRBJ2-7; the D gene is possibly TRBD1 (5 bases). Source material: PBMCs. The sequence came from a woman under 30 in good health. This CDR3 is CASSYSTDYEQYF. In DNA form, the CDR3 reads TGTGCCAGCAGTTACTCGACAGACTACGAGCAGTACTTC.